These 15 T cell receptor beta chains share one sample of origin, sequenced in a study of cytomegalovirus exposure and HLA in healthy donors. The PCR employed 60 Vbeta primers together with 13 Jbeta primers. Here immunoSEQ multiplex PCR was the method, and the copy in TCRdb shows in-frame clones only, minus some. This table holds 150,000 or so clones, roughly four fifths found once. The sequencing input was PBMCs. These receptors were obtained from a woman between 40 and 50 years old in good health and CMV-seronegative.

Regarding this clone: The same CDR3 can be traced to other DNA sequences in this sample. The chain joins TRBV5-1 to TRBJ2-3; 11 nucleotides line up with TRBD1. Germline V lookup: CDR1 SGHRS, CDR2 YFSETQ. After removal of 2 bases from V and 6 bases from J, the junction contained 2 bases not matched to a gene. The CDR3 is made up of 14 amino acids. The CDR3 here is CASSLGQGADTQYF. CDR3 sequence (DNA): TGCGCCAGCAGCTTAGGACAGGGGGCCGATACGCAGTATTTT.

This clone was seen a handful of times. The chain couples TRBV10-3 to TRBJ2-1; 7 nucleotides align to TRBD2. The germline CDR1 and CDR2 sequences are ENHRY and SYGVKD. CDR3 length: 14 amino acids. The trim removed 2 bases at V and 9 bases at J, leaving 7 bases unmatched. The chain's CDR3 is CAISEPSGMGEQFF. The CDR3 DNA reads TGTGCCATCAGTGAGCCTAGCGGTATGGGTGAGCAGTTCTTC.

This chain joins TRBV30 and TRBJ1-5, with D possibly matching TRBD1 (6 bases). Trimming removed 2 bases from V and 2 bases from J, with 13 bases in between. The CDR3 sequence is 15 residues long. Germline CDR1 reads GTSNPN; CDR2 reads SVGIG (reference sequence). The CDR3 spells CAWSSQGLGNQPQHF. CDR3 DNA: TGTGCCTGGAGTTCACAGGGTTTGGGCAATCAGCCCCAGCATTTT.

The rearrangement links TRBV6-1 to TRBJ1-1; 9 bases align to TRBD1. The CDR3 runs to 16 residues. The junction had 7 bases not matched to a gene; V was cut back by 4 bases and J by 1 base. Germline loops: CDR1 MNHNS, CDR2 SASEGT. The CDR3 DNA is TGTGCCAGCAGTGCCGACCCGGGACAGGGGAACACTGAAGCTTTCTTT. Its translation is CASSADPGQGNTEAFF.

The count of this clone is one. The chain links TRBV6-1 to TRBJ1-1, with a weak D call TRBD1 (5 bases). Per germline, CDR1 MNHNS and CDR2 SASEGT. V lost 6 bases to trimming and J lost 0 bases, with 11 bases between them. CDR3 size: 14 residues. Here the CDR3 reads CASSRQIMNTEAFF. The CDR3 coding sequence is TGTGCCAGCAGCCGACAGATAATGAACACTGAAGCTTTCTTT.

This clone was seen just once. V and J are TRBV27 and TRBJ1-4, with 7 bases matching TRBD1. V was pared by 7 bases and J by 6 bases, with 11 bases of the junction left unmatched. This CDR3 is built from 15 residues. CDR1 MNHEY and CDR2 SMNVEV come from the germline V gene (reference sequence). The CDR3 is CASKKPYDRDEKLFF. The CDR3 DNA reads as TGTGCCAGCAAAAAACCCTACGACAGGGATGAAAAACTGTTTTTT.

This rearrangement joins TRBV7-2 to TRBJ2-5; tentative D call: TRBD2 (6 bases). Between the trimmed V and J ends, which lost 3 bases and 5 bases, there was a span of 16 bases. The CDR3 runs to 15 residues. Germline lookup yields CDR1 SGHTA and CDR2 FQGNSA. Written as DNA, the CDR3 is TGTGCCAGCAGCTTGCCCAGAGCGGGCGGGGAGACCCAGTACTTC. Translated, it gives CASSLPRAGGETQYF.

Points on this clone: No conserved phenylalanine or tryptophan is present at the end of the CDR3, so a read error is the likely explanation. No DNA is shown, since the ends of the CDR3 on it are uncertain; the CDR3 is the one TCRdb lists. The rearrangement links TRBV5-4 to TRBJ1-1. Both ends counted, the CDR3 spans 8 residues. Germline CDR1 SGHNT, CDR2 YYREEE (reference sequence). CDR3: CASSSRGL.

This clone was seen a handful of times. CDR3 in DNA: TGTGCCAGCAGCCTAACAGGGGTGGACATTCAGTACTTC. Translated: CASSLTGVDIQYF. The J gene is TRBJ2-4, the V gene TRBV11-3; TRBD1 matches 7 bases. This CDR3 comprises 13 residues. V gave up 5 bases and J gave up 8 bases; unmatched junction bases: 6. Germline loops: CDR1 SGHNT, CDR2 YENEEA.

The chain carries TRBV7-9 and TRBJ2-5; D perhaps matches TRBD2 (6 bases). The CDR3 runs 14 residues. Germline assignment: CDR1 SEHNR and CDR2 FQNEAQ (reference sequence). Trimming cost V 3 bases and J 5 bases, with 13 bases left between them. The CDR3 loop reads CASSFGGGGETQYF. CDR3 DNA: TGTGCCAGCAGCTTCGGAGGTGGAGGGGAGACCCAGTACTTC.

The V call is TRBV5-1, the J call TRBJ1-4; no clear D. The ends were cut back, 5 bases at V and 1 base at J, with 12 bases in the middle. Germline CDR1 SGHRS, CDR2 YFSETQ. There are 15 residues in the CDR3. DNA of the CDR3: TGCGCCAGCAGTCCCGGGTCTCTAACTAATGAAAAACTGTTTTTT. Protein product: CASSPGSLTNEKLFF.

The chain carries TRBV28 and TRBJ2-7, with D possibly TRBD2 on 6 matching bases. The CDR3 contains 14 residues. V was cut by 4 bases and J by 1 base, with 11 bases left in between. CDR1 and CDR2 (germline): MDHEN, SYDVKM. For the CDR3, the DNA is TGTGCCAGCAGTTCGCCTAGCGCATCCTACGAGCAGTACTTC. Translated, it gives CASSSPSASYEQYF.

V is TRBV2 and J is TRBJ2-1, with 13 bases matching TRBD2. After removal of 8 bases from V and 10 bases from J, the junction contained 8 bases not matched to a gene. Germline CDR1 and CDR2: SNHLY and FYNNEI. The CDR3 contains 14 residues. CDR3 coding DNA: TGTGCCAGCTCCGGGACTAGCGGGATTGGGGAGCAGTTCTTC. It encodes CASSGTSGIGEQFF.

The V gene is TRBV5-6, the J gene TRBJ2-7; D ambiguous. CDR3 length: 15 residues. Germline V gene sequence: CDR1 SGHDT, CDR2 YYEEEE. V lost 1 base and J 5 bases, leaving 16 bases between the germline ends. The CDR3 protein is CASSLWRLLAHEQYF. CDR3 in DNA: TGTGCCAGCAGCTTGTGGAGACTCTTAGCCCACGAGCAGTACTTC. Drawing the rest from reference TRBV5-6 and TRBJ2-7, the complete variable domain is DAGVTQSPTHLIKTRGQQVTLRCSPKSGHDTVSWYQQALGQGPQFIFQYYEEEERQRGNFPDRFSGHQFPNYSSELNVNALLLGDSALYLCASSLWRLLAHEQYFGPGTRLTVT.

J is TRBJ2-3 and V is TRBV5-6, with D tentatively TRBD2 (5 bases). The V and J ends lost 3 bases and 3 bases respectively, with 5 bases between them. This CDR3 comprises 12 residues. From germline, CDR1 is SGHDT and CDR2 YYEEEE. CDR3 sequence: CASSWTTDTQYF. The CDR3 DNA reads TGTGCCAGCAGCTGGACTACAGATACGCAGTATTTT.